This T cell receptor (beta chain) emerged from a study of blood T cell repertoires in COVID-19. Study in general: Both acute and convalescent COVID-19 samples were obtained from the United States, Italy and Spain. PBMCs, B-cell-depleted T cells, or T cells provided the cDNA or gDNA that made up the material.

How the authors handled the data: Nucleated cell counts were estimated from reference gene primer amplification. Data came from immunoSEQ multiplex PCR; TCRdb stores just in-frame clones and leaves some out. That table supplies the V and J calls and clone size; D and trimming were determined from the DNA. The sample lists a few hundred thousand clones, under 90% occurring once. Germline loops: CDR1 ENHRY, CDR2 SYGVKD. With V trimmed by 10 bases and J by 3 bases, 5 bases remained unmatched. The length of the CDR3 is 14 residues. The sequencing sample was made of peripheral blood. This TCR was sampled from a woman aged 40 to 50 who had recovered from COVID-19. This sequence joins TRBV10-3 and TRBJ2-1, with 11 bases aligning to TRBD2. The CDR3 protein is CATGTSGVYNEQFF. For the CDR3, the DNA is TGTGCCACTGGGACTAGCGGCGTCTACAATGAGCAGTTCTTC.